Listed here are 16 T cell receptor beta chains from one sample, sequenced in a study of sequential checkpoint blockade in melanoma. Treatment defined: randomized to nivolumab then ipilimumab (arm A) or the reverse (arm B). The repertoire was sequenced with immunoSEQ multiplex PCR; TCRdb's copy has only in-frame clones and lacks some. There are over 350 clones in the sample; around 24% occur only once, and over 15% lies in the top ten. The sequencing here drew on tumor tissue (inferred from file names), taken from a patient given nivolumab and ipilimumab in sequence. The receptors here all came from a human donor with melanoma.

The sample holds one count of this clone. The V call is TRBV19, the J call TRBJ2-7; D gene ambiguous. V lost 3 bases to trimming and J lost 0 bases, with 12 bases between them. This CDR3 is built from 15 residues. The germline gives CDR1 LNHDA, CDR2 SQIVND (reference sequence). CDR3 nucleotides: TGTGCCAGTAGTATTTCCAGCGCGCCCTCCTACGAGCAGTACTTC. Encoded protein: CASSISSAPSYEQYF.

This clone is large in the sample. The chain is built from TRBV6-8 and TRBJ1-2; D not certain. The CDR3 consists of 12 residues. The V end was cut by 5 bases, the J end by 3 bases, with 7 bases between. Germline V gives CDR1 MNHGY, CDR2 SAAAGT. The CDR3 DNA follows: TGTGCCAGCAGTGAGGCTGACTATGGCTACACCTTC. Protein product: CASSEADYGYTF.

The chain combines TRBV14 with TRBJ2-1, with 8 nucleotides matching TRBD1. V was clipped by 4 bases and J by 7 bases; unmatched bases: 9. CDR1 SGHDN and CDR2 FVKESK come from the germline V gene. The CDR3 has 15 residues. CDR3 protein: CASSPPGTGVNEQFF. The CDR3 DNA reads TGTGCCAGCAGCCCGCCCGGGACAGGTGTAAATGAGCAGTTCTTC.

The chain carries TRBV11-3 and TRBJ1-2; possible D gene TRBD1, 6 bases. V dropped 5 bases and J dropped 8 bases, with 21 bases sitting between them. Per germline, CDR1 SGHNT and CDR2 YENEEA. This CDR3 comprises 15 residues. The CDR3 loop reads CASSLSARPGAGYTF. The CDR3 region has the DNA TGTGCCAGCAGCCTGTCCGCGAGGCCGGGGGCCGGCTACACCTTC.

This clone was seen more than once but under ten times. This chain uses TRBV11-3 with TRBJ1-6; 8 bases are shared with TRBD1. The germline CDR1 and CDR2 sequences are SGHNT and YENEEA. The trim removed 5 bases at V and 8 bases at J, leaving 5 bases unmatched. There are 14 residues in the CDR3. CDR3 protein: CASSRSDRDSPLHF. CDR3 nucleotide sequence: TGTGCCAGCAGCCGTTCGGACAGGGATTCACCCCTCCACTTT.

This chain joins TRBV28 and TRBJ1-6; TRBD1 matches 8 bases. With 3 bases clipped from V and 6 bases from J, the junction kept 1 base outside the gene matches. This CDR3 contains 14 residues. Germline CDR1 MDHEN, CDR2 SYDVKM. Written as DNA, the CDR3 is TGTGCCAGCAGTTTCGGACAGGGTAATTCACCCCTCCACTTT. Translated: CASSFGQGNSPLHF.

This rearrangement joins TRBV11-3 to TRBJ2-2; 12 bases align to TRBD2. Germline V gene sequence: CDR1 SGHNT, CDR2 YENEEA. With 5 bases clipped from V and 8 bases from J, the junction kept 6 bases outside the gene matches. This CDR3 spans 15 amino acids. The CDR3 loop is CASSVTSGSSGELFF. The CDR3, as DNA: TGTGCCAGCAGCGTGACTAGCGGGAGTTCGGGGGAGCTGTTTTTT.

This chain connects TRBV19 to TRBJ2-3; 11 bases line up with TRBD2. Looked up from germline, CDR1 is LNHDA and CDR2 is SQIVND (reference sequence). Losses at the gene ends were 5 bases for V and 2 bases for J; bases not matched to a gene: 3. The CDR3 sequence is 15 residues long. The CDR3 coding sequence is TGTGCCAGTAGTGTGACTAGCGGGACCACAGATACGCAGTATTTT. It yields the protein CASSVTSGTTDTQYF.

This chain links TRBV11-3 with TRBJ1-4, with a possible D match to TRBD1 (5 bases). V shed 3 bases and J shed 7 bases, with 15 bases lying between them. Germline CDR1 is SGHNT and CDR2 is YENEEA. The CDR3 is 15 residues long. This CDR3 reads CASSLEGRGGEKLFF. The CDR3 DNA follows: TGTGCCAGCAGCTTGGAAGGGCGCGGGGGTGAAAAACTGTTTTTT.

This clone was detected a few times. The chain employs TRBV6-8 and TRBJ1-4, with a possible D match to TRBD1 (5 bases). The V gene's germline CDR1 is MNHGY and CDR2 SAAAGT. This CDR3 is 14 amino acids long. Trimming left V 10 bases short and J 3 bases short, with 15 bases between. DNA for the CDR3: TGTGCCACCACGGGCAGGGTGGCTAATGAAAAACTGTTTTTT. It encodes CATTGRVANEKLFF.

This clone showed up just a few times. The chain has TRBV6-1 and TRBJ2-1; 11 bases align to TRBD2. With V trimmed by 1 base and J by 8 bases, 4 bases remained unmatched. From germline, CDR1 is MNHNS and CDR2 SASEGT. This CDR3 has 15 amino acids. Written as DNA, the CDR3 is TGTGCCAGCAGTGAAGGGCTAGCGGGAGGCCATGAGCAGTTCTTC. Its translation is CASSEGLAGGHEQFF.

This chain links TRBV11-3 with TRBJ2-7; 7 positions match TRBD1. From germline, CDR1 is SGHNT and CDR2 YENEEA. The junction had 4 bases not matched to a gene; V was cut back by 1 base and J by 4 bases. The CDR3 contains 14 residues. CDR3 sequence reads: CASSLGQGLYEQYF. The CDR3 DNA sequence: TGTGCCAGCAGCTTAGGACAGGGTCTATACGAGCAGTACTTC.

This clone was seen more than once but under ten times. This sequence joins TRBV6-8 and TRBJ1-1; TRBD1 agrees at 9 bases. Trimming took 5 bases from V and 4 from J; bases not matched to a gene: 11. Per germline, CDR1 MNHGY and CDR2 SAAAGT. The CDR3 consists of 16 residues. Here the CDR3 reads CASSNTGGAGGTEAFF. Written as DNA, the CDR3 is TGTGCCAGCAGTAACACAGGGGGCGCGGGTGGCACTGAAGCTTTCTTT.

This clone was seen a handful of times. The V and J genes are TRBV6-8 and TRBJ2-1; 14 bases are shared with TRBD2. The CDR3 spans 13 residues. Germline-derived CDR1 and CDR2 are MNHGY and SAAAGT. V gave up 5 bases and J gave up 9 bases; unmatched junction bases: 0. The CDR3 coding sequence is TGTGCCAGCAGTGGACTAGCGGGGGGTGAGCAGTTCTTC. Its translation: CASSGLAGGEQFF.

A few counts support this clone. The chain has TRBV30 and TRBJ1-3, with D possibly TRBD1 on 5 matching bases. V was clipped by 2 bases and J by 0 bases, with 20 bases between them. Per the germline V gene, CDR1 is GTSNPN and CDR2 is SVGIG (reference sequence). This CDR3 contains 18 residues. Here the CDR3 reads CAWSPSRTGDPSGNTIYF. The CDR3 DNA reads as TGTGCCTGGAGTCCCTCAAGGACGGGGGACCCCTCTGGAAACACCATATATTTT.

The chain joins TRBV6-8 to TRBJ1-1; tentative D call: TRBD1 (5 bases). V dropped 2 bases and J dropped 1 base, with 5 bases sitting between them. This CDR3 has 13 residues. CDR1 is MNHGY and CDR2 is SAAAGT in the germline V gene. CDR3 sequence: CASSYGGNTEAFF. CDR3 DNA sequence: TGTGCCAGCAGTTACGGGGGGAACACTGAAGCTTTCTTT.